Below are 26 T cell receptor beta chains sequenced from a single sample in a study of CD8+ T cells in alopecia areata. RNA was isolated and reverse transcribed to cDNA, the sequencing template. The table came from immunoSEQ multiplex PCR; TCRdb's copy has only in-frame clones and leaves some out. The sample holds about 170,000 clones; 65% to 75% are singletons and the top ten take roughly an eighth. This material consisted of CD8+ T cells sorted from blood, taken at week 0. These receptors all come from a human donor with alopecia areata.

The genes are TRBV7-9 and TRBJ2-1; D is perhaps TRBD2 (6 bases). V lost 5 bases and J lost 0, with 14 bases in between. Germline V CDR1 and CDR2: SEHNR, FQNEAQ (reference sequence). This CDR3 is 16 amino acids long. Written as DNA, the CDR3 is TGTGCCAGCAGCGGCGGGGAGAGCGGCTCCTACAATGAGCAGTTCTTC. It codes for CASSGGESGSYNEQFF.

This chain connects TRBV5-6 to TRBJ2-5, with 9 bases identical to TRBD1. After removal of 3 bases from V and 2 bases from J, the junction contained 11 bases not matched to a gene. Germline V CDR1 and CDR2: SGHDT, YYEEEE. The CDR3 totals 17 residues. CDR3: CASSSELDRGDQETQYF. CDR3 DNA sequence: TGTGCCAGCAGCTCGGAATTGGACAGGGGTGATCAAGAGACCCAGTACTTC.

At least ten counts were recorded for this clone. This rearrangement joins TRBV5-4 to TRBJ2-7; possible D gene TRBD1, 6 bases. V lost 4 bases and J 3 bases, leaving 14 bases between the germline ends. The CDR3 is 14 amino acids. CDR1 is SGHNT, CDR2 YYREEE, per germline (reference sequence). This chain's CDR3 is CASSPFGQNYEQYF. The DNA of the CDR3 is TGTGCCAGCAGCCCTTTCGGACAGAACTACGAGCAGTACTTC.

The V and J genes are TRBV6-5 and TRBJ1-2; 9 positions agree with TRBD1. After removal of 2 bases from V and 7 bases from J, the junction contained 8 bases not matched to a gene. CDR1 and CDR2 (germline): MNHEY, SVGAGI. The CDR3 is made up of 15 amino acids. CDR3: CASSYNLQGAGGYTF. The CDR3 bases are TGTGCCAGCAGTTACAACTTACAGGGGGCTGGTGGCTACACCTTC.

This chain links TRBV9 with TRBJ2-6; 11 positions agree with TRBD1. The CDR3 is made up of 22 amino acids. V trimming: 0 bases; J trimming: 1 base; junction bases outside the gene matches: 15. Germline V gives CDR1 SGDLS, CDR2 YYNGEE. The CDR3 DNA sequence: TGTGCCAGCAGCGTAGTCCCGAGTAGTCCGGGACAGGGGGTATCTGGGGCCAACGTCCTGACTTTC. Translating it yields CASSVVPSSPGQGVSGANVLTF.

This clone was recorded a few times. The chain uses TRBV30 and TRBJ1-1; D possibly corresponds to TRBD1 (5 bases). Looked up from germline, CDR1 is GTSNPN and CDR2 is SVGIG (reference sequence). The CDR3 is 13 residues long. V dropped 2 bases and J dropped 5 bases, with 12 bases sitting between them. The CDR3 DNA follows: TGTGCCTGGAGTAGTGGGGGTAGGACTGAAGCTTTCTTT. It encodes CAWSSGGRTEAFF.

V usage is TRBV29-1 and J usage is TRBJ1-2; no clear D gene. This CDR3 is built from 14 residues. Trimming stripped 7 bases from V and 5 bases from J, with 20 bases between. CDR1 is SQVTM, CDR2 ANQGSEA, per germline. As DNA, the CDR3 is TGCAGCGCCCGCGAGGGAGGGTTGCAATATGGCTACACCTTC. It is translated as CSAREGGLQYGYTF.

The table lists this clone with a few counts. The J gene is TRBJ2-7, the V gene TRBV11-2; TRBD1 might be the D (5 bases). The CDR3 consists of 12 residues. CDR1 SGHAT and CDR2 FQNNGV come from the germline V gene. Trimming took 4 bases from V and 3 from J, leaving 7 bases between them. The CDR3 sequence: CASSSGLYEQYF. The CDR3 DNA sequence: TGTGCCAGCAGCTCAGGGCTCTACGAGCAGTACTTC.

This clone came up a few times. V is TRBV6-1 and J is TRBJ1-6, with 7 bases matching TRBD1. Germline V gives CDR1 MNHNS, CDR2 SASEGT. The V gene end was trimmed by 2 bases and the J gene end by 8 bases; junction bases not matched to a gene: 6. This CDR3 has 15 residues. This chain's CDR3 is CASSELGTVYSPLHF. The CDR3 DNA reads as TGTGCCAGCAGTGAATTGGGGACAGTATATTCACCCCTCCACTTT.

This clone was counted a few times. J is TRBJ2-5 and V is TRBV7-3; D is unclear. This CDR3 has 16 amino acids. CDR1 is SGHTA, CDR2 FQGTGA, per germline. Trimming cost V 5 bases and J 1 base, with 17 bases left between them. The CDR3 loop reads CASSPRVYGVQETQYF. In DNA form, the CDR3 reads TGTGCCAGCAGCCCACGAGTTTATGGGGTCCAAGAGACCCAGTACTTC.

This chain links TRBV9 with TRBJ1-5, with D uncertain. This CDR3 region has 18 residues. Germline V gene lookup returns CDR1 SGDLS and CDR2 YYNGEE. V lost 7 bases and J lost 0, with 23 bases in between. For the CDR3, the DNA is TGTGCCAGCTCAGAGAGGTTGACCGCCTTCGTTAGCAATCAGCCCCAGCATTTT. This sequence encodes CASSERLTAFVSNQPQHF.

CDR3: CASSQSVGSNQPQHF. DNA of the CDR3: TGCGCCAGCAGCCAGTCCGTAGGTAGCAATCAGCCCCAGCATTTT. This sequence joins TRBV4-1 and TRBJ1-5; D is unclear. Germline CDR1 is MGHRA and CDR2 is YSYEKL. V was clipped by 3 bases and J by 0 bases, with 9 bases between them. The CDR3 totals 15 residues.

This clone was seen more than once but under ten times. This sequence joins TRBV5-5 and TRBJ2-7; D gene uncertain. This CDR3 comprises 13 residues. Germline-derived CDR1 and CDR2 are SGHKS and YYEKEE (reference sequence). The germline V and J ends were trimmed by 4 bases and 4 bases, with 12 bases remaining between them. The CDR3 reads CASSQAIDYEQYF. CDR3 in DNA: TGTGCCAGCAGCCAAGCCATTGATTACGAGCAGTACTTC. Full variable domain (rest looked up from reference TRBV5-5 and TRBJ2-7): DAGVTQSPTHLIKTRGQQVTLRCSPISGHKSVSWYQQVLGQGPQFIFQYYEKEERGRGNFPDRFSARQFPNYSSELNVNALLLGDSALYLCASSQAIDYEQYFGPGTRLTVT.

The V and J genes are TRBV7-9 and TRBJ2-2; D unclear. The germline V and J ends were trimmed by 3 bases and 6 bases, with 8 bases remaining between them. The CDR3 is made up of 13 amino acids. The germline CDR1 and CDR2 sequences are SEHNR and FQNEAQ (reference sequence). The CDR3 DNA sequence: TGTGCCAGCAGCTTGGCCGTAGCCGGGGAGCTGTTTTTT. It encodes CASSLAVAGELFF.

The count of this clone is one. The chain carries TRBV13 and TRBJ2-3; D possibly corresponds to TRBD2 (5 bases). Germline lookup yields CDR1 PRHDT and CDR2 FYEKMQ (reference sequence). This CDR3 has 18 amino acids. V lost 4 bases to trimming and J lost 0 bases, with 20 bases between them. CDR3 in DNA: TGTGCCAGCAGCTCGACGGGTGGAGCGGTGACTAGCACAGATACGCAGTATTTT. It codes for CASSSTGGAVTSTDTQYF.

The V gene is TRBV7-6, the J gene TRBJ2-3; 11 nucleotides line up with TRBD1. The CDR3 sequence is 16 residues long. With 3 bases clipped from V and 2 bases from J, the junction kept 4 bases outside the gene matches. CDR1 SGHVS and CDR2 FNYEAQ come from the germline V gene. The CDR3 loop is CASSLGTGGYTDTQYF. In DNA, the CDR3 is TGTGCCAGCAGCTTGGGGACAGGGGGATACACAGATACGCAGTATTTT.

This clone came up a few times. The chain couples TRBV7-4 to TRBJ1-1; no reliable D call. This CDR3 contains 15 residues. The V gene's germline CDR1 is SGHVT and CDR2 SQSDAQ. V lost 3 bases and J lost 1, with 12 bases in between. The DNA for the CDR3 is TGTGCCAGCAGCTTTTCGAGGGATAAGAACACTGAAGCTTTCTTT. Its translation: CASSFSRDKNTEAFF.

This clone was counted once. CDR3 amino acids: CAWSVGQVDEQFF. Here the CDR3 DNA reads TGTGCCTGGAGCGTAGGACAGGTCGATGAGCAGTTCTTC. The V gene is TRBV30, the J gene TRBJ2-1; 7 bases are shared with TRBD1. The CDR3 length is 13 residues. V shed 3 bases and J 8 bases; nucleotides not matched to a gene: 7. From germline, CDR1 is GTSNPN and CDR2 SVGIG (reference sequence).

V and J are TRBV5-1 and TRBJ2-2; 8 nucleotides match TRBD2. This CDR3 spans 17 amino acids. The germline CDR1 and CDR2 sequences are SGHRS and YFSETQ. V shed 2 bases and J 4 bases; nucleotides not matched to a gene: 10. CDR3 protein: CASSFRMAGGFTGELFF. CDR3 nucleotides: TGCGCCAGCAGCTTTCGAATGGCGGGGGGATTCACCGGGGAGCTGTTTTTT.

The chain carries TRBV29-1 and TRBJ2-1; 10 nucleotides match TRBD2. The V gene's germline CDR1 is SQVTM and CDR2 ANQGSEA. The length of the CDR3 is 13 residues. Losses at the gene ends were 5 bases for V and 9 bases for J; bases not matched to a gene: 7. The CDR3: CSVSGGGYVEQFF. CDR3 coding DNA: TGCAGCGTTAGCGGGGGGGGGTATGTTGAGCAGTTCTTC.

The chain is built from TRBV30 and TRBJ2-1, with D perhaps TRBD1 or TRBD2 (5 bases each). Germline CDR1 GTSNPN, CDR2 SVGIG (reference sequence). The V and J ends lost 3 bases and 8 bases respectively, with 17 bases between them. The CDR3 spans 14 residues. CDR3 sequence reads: CAWSGAVGVDEQFF. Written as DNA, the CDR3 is TGTGCCTGGAGCGGGGCGGTAGGGGTGGATGAGCAGTTCTTC. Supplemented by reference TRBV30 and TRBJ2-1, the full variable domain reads SQTIHQWPATLVQPVGSPLSLECTVEGTSNPNLYWYRQAAGRGLQLLFYSVGIGQISSEVPQNLSASRPQDRQFILSSKKLLLSDSGFYLCAWSGAVGVDEQFFGPGTRLTVL.

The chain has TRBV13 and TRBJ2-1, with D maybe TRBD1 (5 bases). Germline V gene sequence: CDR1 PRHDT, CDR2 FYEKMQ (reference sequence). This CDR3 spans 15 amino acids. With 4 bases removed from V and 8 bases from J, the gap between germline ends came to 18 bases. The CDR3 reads CASSSAPQGNHEQFF. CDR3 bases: TGTGCCAGCAGCTCCGCCCCCCAGGGTAACCATGAGCAGTTCTTC.

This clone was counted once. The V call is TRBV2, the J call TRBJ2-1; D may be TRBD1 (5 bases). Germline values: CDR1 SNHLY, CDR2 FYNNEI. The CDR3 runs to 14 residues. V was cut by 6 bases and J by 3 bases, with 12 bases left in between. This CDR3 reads CASSLQGNYNEQFF. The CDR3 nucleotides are TGTGCCAGCAGCCTCCAGGGAAACTACAATGAGCAGTTCTTC.

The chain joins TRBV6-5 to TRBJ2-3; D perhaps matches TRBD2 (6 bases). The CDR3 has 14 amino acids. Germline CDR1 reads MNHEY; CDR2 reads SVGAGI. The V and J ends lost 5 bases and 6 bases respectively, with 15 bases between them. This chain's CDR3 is CASSRQGLPDTQYF. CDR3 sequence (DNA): TGTGCCAGCAGTCGCCAGGGACTCCCTGATACGCAGTATTTT.

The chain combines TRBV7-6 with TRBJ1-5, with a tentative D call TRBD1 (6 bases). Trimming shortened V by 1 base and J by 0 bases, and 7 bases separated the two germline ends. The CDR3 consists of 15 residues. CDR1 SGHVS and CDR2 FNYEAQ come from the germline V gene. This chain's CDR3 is CASSLGTASNQPQHF. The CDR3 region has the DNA TGTGCCAGCAGCTTAGGGACAGCTAGCAATCAGCCCCAGCATTTT. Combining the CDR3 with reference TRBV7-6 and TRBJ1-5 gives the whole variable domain GAGVSQSPRYKVTKRGQDVALRCDPISGHVSLYWYRQALGQGPEFLTYFNYEAQQDKSGLPNDRFSAERPEGSISTLTIQRTEQRDSAMYRCASSLGTASNQPQHFGDGTRLSIL.

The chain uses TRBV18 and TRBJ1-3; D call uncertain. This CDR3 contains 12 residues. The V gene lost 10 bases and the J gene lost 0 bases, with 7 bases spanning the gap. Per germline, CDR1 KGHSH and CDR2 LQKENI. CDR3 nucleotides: TGTGCCATCCCGGCCTCTGGAAACACCATATATTTT. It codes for CAIPASGNTIYF. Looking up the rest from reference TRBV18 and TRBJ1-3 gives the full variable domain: NAGVMQNPRHLVRRRGQEARLRCSPMKGHSHVYWYRQLPEEGLKFMVYLQKENIIDESGMPKERFSAEFPKEGPSILRIQQVVRGDSAAYFCAIPASGNTIYFGEGSWLTVV.